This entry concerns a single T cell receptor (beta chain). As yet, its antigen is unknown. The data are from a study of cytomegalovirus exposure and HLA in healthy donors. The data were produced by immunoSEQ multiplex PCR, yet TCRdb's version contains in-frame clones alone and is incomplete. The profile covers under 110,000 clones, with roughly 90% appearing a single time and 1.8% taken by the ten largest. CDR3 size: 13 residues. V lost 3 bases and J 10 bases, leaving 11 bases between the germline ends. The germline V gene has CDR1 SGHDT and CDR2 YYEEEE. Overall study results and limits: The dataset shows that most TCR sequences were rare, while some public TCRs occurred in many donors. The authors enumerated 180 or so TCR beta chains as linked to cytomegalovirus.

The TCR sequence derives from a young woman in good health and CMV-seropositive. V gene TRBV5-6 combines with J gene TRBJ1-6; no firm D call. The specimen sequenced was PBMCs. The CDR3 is CASSSVSGSPLHF. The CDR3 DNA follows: TGTGCCAGCAGCTCCGTAAGTGGCTCACCCCTCCACTTT.